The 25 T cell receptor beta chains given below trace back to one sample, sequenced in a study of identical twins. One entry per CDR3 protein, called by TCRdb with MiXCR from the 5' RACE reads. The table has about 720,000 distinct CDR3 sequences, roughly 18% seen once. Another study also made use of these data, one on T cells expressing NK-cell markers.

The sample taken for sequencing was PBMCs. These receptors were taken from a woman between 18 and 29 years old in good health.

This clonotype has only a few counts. The CDR3 sequence is CASSLEQGNTIYF. The DNA for the CDR3 is TGTGCCAGCAGCTTGGAACAAGGAAACACCATATATTTT. The V call is TRBV5-4, the J call TRBJ1-3, with D uncertain. CDR1 SGHNT and CDR2 YYREEE come from the germline V gene (reference sequence). Trimming took off 0 bases at V and 4 bases at J, with 5 bases between the two ends. The CDR3 totals 13 residues.

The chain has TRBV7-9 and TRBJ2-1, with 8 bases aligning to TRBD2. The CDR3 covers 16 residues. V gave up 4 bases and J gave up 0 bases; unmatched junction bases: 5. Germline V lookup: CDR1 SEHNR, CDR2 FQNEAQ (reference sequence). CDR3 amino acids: CASSSLAAPSYNEQFF. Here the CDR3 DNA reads TGTGCCAGCAGCTCACTAGCGGCCCCCTCCTACAATGAGCAGTTCTTC.

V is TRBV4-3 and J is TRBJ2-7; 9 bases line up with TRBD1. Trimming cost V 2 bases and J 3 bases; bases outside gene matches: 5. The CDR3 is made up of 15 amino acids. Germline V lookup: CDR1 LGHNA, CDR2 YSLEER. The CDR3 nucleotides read TGCGCCAGCAGCCAATCGCCGGGACAGGGCTACGAGCAGTACTTC. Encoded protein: CASSQSPGQGYEQYF.

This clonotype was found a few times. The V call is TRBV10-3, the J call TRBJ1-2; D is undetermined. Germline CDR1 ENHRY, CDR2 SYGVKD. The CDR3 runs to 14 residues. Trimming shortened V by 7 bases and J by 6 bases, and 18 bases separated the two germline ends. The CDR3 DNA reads TGTGCCATCACCGAGGCAGCTTTTGGGCATGGCTACACCTTC. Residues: CAITEAAFGHGYTF.

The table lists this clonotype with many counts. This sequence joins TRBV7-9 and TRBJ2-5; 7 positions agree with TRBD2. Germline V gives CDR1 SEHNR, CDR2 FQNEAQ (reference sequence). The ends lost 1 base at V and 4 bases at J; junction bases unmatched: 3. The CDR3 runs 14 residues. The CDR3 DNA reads TGTGCCAGCAGCTTAGGGACTAGACCAGAGACCCAGTACTTC. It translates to CASSLGTRPETQYF.

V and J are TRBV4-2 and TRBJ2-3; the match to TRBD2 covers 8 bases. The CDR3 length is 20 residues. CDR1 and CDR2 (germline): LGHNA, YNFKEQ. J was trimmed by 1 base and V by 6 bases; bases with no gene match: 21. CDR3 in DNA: TGTGCCAGCAGACTCGGGCCGACTAGTCCGGGAGGGATGGGCACAGATACGCAGTATTTT. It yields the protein CASRLGPTSPGGMGTDTQYF.

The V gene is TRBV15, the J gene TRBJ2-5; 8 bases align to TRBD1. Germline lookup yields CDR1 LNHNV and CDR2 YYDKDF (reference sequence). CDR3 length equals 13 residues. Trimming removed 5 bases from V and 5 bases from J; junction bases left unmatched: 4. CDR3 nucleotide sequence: TGTGCCACCAGCGCCCGGACAGGGGAGACCCAGTACTTC. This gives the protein CATSARTGETQYF.

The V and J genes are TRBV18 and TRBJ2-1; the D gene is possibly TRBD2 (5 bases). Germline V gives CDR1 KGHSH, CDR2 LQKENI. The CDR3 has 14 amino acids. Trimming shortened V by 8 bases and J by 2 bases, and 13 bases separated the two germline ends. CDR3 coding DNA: TGTGCCAGCGCCTTGAGAGGGCCCTACAATGAGCAGTTCTTC. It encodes CASALRGPYNEQFF.

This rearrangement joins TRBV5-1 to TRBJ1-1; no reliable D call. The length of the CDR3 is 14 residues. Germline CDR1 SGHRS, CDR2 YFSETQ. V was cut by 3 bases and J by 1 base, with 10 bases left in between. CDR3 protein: CASSSVDWNTEAFF. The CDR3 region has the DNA TGCGCCAGCAGCTCGGTAGATTGGAACACTGAAGCTTTCTTT. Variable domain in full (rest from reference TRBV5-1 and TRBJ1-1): KAGVTQTPRYLIKTRGQQVTLSCSPISGHRSVSWYQQTPGQGLQFLFEYFSETQRNKGNFPGRFSGRQFSNSRSEMNVSTLELGDSALYLCASSSVDWNTEAFFGQGTRLTVV.

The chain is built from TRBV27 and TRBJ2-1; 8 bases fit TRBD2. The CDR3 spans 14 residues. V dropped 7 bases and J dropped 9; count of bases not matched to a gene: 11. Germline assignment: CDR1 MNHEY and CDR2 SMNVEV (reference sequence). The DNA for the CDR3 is TGTGCCAGCATCGACGGGGGGGCCGAGGGTGAGCAGTTCTTC. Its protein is CASIDGGAEGEQFF.

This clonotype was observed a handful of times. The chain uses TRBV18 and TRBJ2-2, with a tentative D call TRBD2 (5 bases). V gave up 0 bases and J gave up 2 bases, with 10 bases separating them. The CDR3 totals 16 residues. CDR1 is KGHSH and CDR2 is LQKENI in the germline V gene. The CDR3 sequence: CASSPPIRGNTGELFF. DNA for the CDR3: TGTGCCAGCTCACCACCGATCCGGGGAAACACCGGGGAGCTGTTTTTT.

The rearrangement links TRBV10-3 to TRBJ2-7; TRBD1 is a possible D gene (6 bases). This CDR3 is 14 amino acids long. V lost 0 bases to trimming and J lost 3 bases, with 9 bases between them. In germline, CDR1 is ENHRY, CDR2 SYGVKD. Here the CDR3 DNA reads TGTGCCATCAGTGAGTCTCAGGACAGCTACGAGCAGTACTTC. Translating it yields CAISESQDSYEQYF.

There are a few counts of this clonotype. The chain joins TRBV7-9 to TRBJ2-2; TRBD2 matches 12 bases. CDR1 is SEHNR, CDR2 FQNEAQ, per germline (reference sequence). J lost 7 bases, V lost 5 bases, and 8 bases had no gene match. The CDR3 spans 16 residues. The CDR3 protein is CASSIWTSGTIGELFF. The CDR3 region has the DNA TGTGCCAGCAGCATCTGGACTAGCGGGACAATCGGGGAGCTGTTTTTT. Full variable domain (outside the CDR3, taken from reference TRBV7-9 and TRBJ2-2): DTGVSQNPRHKITKRGQNVTFRCDPISEHNRLYWYRQTLGQGPEFLTYFQNEAQLEKSRLLSDRFSAERPKGSFSTLEIQRTEQGDSAMYLCASSIWTSGTIGELFFGEGSRLTVL.

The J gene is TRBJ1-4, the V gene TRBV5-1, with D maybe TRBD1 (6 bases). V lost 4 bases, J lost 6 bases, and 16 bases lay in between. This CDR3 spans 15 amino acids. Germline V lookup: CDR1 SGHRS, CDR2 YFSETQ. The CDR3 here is CASSNPQGNDEKLFF. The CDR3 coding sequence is TGCGCCAGCAGCAACCCACAGGGTAACGATGAAAAACTGTTTTTT.

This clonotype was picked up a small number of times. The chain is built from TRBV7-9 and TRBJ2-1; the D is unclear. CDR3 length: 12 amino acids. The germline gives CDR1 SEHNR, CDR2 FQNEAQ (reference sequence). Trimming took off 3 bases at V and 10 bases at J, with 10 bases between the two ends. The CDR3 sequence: CASSFPDGEQFF. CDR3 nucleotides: TGTGCCAGCAGCTTTCCTGACGGGGAGCAGTTCTTC.

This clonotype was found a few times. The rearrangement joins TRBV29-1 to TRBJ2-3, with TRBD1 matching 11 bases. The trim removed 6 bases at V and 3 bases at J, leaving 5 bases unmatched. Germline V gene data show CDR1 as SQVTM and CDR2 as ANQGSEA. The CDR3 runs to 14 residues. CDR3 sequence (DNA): TGCAGCGTGCCCGGGACAGGGGGAACAGATACGCAGTATTTT. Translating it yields CSVPGTGGTDTQYF.

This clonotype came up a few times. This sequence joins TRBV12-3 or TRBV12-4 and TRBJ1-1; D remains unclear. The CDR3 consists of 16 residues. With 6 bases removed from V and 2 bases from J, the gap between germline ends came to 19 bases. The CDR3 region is CASRGHPVILNTEAFF. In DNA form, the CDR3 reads TGTGCCAGCAGGGGCCACCCGGTCATTCTTAACACTGAAGCTTTCTTT.

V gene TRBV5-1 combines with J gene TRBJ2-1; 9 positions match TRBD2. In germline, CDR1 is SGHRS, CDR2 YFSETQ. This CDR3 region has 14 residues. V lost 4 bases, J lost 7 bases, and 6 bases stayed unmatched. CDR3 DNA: TGCGCCAGCAGCCCCCTAGCGGGGATAAATGAGCAGTTCTTC. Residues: CASSPLAGINEQFF.

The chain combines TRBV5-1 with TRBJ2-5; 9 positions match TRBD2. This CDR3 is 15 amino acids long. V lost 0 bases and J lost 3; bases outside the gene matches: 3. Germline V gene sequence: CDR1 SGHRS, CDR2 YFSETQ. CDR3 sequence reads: CASSLGLAVEETQYF. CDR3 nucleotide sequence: TGCGCCAGCAGCTTGGGACTAGCGGTTGAAGAGACCCAGTACTTC. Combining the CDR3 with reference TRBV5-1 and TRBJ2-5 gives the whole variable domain KAGVTQTPRYLIKTRGQQVTLSCSPISGHRSVSWYQQTPGQGLQFLFEYFSETQRNKGNFPGRFSGRQFSNSRSEMNVSTLELGDSALYLCASSLGLAVEETQYFGPGTRLLVL.

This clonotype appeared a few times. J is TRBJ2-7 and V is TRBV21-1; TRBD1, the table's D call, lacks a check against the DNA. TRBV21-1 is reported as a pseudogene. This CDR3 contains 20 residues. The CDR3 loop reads CASSRRLGQEKHWAYYEQYF. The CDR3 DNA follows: TGTGCCAGCAGCCGTCGCTTGGGACAGGAAAAACACTGGGCCTACTACGAGCAGTACTTC.

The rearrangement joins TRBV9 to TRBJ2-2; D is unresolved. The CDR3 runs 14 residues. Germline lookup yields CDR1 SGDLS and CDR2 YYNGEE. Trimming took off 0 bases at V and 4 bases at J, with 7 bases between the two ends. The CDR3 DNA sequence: TGTGCCAGCAGCGTAGATGGCTCCACCGGGGAGCTGTTTTTT. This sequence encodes CASSVDGSTGELFF.

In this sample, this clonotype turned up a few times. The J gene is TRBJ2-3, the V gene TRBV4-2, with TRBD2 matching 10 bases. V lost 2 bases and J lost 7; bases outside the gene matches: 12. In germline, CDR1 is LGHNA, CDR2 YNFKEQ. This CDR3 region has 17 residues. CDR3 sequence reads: CASSQSTVASGSNTQYF. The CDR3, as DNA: TGTGCCAGCAGCCAATCTACGGTAGCTAGCGGGAGTAATACGCAGTATTTT.

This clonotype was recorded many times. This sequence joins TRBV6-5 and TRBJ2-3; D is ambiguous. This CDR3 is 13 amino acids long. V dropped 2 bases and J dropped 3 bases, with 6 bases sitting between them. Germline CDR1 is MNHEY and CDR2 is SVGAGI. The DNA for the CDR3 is TGTGCCAGCAGTTACCTCAGTACAGATACGCAGTATTTT. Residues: CASSYLSTDTQYF.

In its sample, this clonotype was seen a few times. The CDR3 loop reads CASSARLAVNTGELFF. Here the CDR3 DNA reads TGTGCCAGCAGTGCCAGACTAGCGGTTAACACCGGGGAGCTGTTTTTT. This chain links TRBV6-1 with TRBJ2-2, with 9 bases matching TRBD2. V lost 4 bases and J lost 2; bases outside the gene matches: 5. The germline gives CDR1 MNHNS, CDR2 SASEGT. The CDR3 covers 16 residues.

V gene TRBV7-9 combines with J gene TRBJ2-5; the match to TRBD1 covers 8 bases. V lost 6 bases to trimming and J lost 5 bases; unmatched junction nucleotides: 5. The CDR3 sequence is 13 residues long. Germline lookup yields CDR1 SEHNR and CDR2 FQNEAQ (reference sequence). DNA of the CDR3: TGTGCCAGCAGAGGACAGGGTGATGAGACCCAGTACTTC. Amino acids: CASRGQGDETQYF.